This TCR beta chain came from a study of shared T cell receptors in the human thymus. TCRdb's copy holds only in-frame clones and misses some; the assay was immunoSEQ multiplex PCR. The sample carries about 380,000 clones, approximately 95% recorded once. The sample holds one count of this clone. Trimming took off 3 bases at V and 0 bases at J, with 15 bases between the two ends. Germline CDR1 is MNHEY and CDR2 is SMNVEV (reference sequence). The CDR3 consists of 16 residues. Material: thymocytes. The chain combines TRBV27 with TRBJ2-7; possible D gene TRBD1, 6 bases. The receptor's source is a human donor. CDR3 bases: TGTGCCAGCAGTTTCTTGGGGGCGGGCTGCTCCTACGAGCAGTACTTC. Its protein product is CASSFLGAGCSYEQYF.